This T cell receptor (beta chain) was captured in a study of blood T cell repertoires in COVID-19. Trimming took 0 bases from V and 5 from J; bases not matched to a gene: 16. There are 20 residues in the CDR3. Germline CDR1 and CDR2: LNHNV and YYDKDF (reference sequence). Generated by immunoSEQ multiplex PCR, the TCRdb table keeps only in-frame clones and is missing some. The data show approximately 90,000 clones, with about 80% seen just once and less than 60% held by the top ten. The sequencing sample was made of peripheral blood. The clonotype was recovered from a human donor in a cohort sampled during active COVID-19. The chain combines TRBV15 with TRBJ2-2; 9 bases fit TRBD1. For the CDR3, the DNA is TGTGCCACCAGCAGAGAATCCGGGACAGGGCAAATCCTAAGGACCGGGGAGCTGTTTTTT. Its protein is CATSRESGTGQILRTGELFF.